This T cell receptor (beta chain) originates from a study of T cell clones after liver transplantation (dated by TCRdb to about 2019). Concerning the study at large: ITN030ST, the source of the samples, was a randomized trial that attempted immunosuppression withdrawal within 2 years of liver transplantation. After a pre-transplant mixed lymphocyte reaction, TCRbeta sequencing was used to pinpoint donor-reactive T cell clones, which were subsequently tracked in post-transplant blood. Third party-reactive TCRbeta sequences were also identified from pre-transplant MLRs to serve as an antigen-independent comparator for donor-reactive sequences. Three of the eight recipients were HCV-positive; the others were transplanted for non-autoimmune, non-viral indications. The subjects received no induction therapy and were kept on standard immunosuppression until randomization at 12-24 months post-transplant. Tolerance meant complete immunosuppression withdrawal for at least one year without liver enzymes rising beyond twice the upper limit of normal. Blood samples were collected pre-transplant, pre-randomization before withdrawal, and post-randomization after either complete withdrawal or failed withdrawal. A cohort of 8 liver transplant recipients was studied, of whom 3 were classified as tolerant and 5 as non-tolerant. Findings and caveats that apply to the study as a whole: In most of the 8 subjects, circulating donor-reactive CD4 TCRbeta sequences decreased significantly after transplant, regardless of tolerance or HCV status. Donor-reactive sequences decreased more than third party-reactive sequences, which suggests partial antigen-specific deletion that was not related to withdrawal success. Since no allograft tissue specimens were available, donor-reactive T cells may have migrated into the graft instead of being deleted. Low numbers of available donor cells limited the measurable donor-reactive repertoire in a couple of subjects. Conclusions were preliminary, limited by small, heterogeneous patient numbers and non-standardized post-transplant time points. Once repertoire turnover was taken into account, donor-reactive detection showed a significant reduction for CD4 in 7 of 8 subjects and for CD8 in 8 of 8.

Using immunoSEQ, frozen genomic DNA was subjected to high-throughput TCRbeta CDR3 sequencing, a process that included PCR amplification, mapping, bias correction and internal controls. On the study's bioinformatics: Only productive rearrangements were retained, with each unique TCRbeta sequence defined by its CDR3 nucleotide sequence together with its V and J gene. A sequence counted as donor-reactive only if the sequence showed at least 5-fold expansion in CFSE-low cells compared with unstimulated pre-transplant cells and had a frequency of at least 0.01%. Per-subject minimum frequency thresholds, based on the lowest-template unstimulated sample, ensured at least 90% detection power. Jensen-Shannon divergence between the top 1000 TCRbeta sequences post-transplant and pre-transplant was used to measure repertoire turnover. Changes in detection of donor-reactive sequences were tested with two-sided Fisher's exact tests. The immuneACCESS repertoire file appears here via TCRdb, limited to in-frame rearrangements. These files lack a portion of the clones; in checked studies, under half of the deficit traces to unresolved V genes, and the cause of the others is not known. For V, J and clone size, that table is used; D and trimming come from the DNA. The sample profile shows 55,000 to 75,000 clones; over 90% of them were found once. In total, the top ten clones hold over 0.75% of the sample.

Thawed unstimulated PBMCs were stained for CD3, CD4 and CD8 and FACS-sorted into CD3+CD4+ and CD3+CD8+ populations. Randomization to immunosuppression withdrawal applied to every one of the 8 studied subjects. The Qiagen DNeasy Blood and Tissue Kit was used for genomic DNA isolation. The table lists this clone with a count of one. Its antigen target is currently unknown. Base qualities are not at hand, and no much larger clone is one base apart. The germline V gene encodes CDR1 MDHEN and CDR2 SYDVKM. Spanning cysteine to phenylalanine, the CDR3 consists of 15 amino acids. The sequence is cut down to CDR3 DNA, 45 bases in frame from base 1. V has 8 bases trimmed and J has 2 bases trimmed; junction bases matching no gene number 9.

This TCR derives from a human patient who received a liver transplant. Some T cells may originate with the graft donor following a transplant. The input for sequencing was CD4+ T cells from blood, taken nearly 26 months after liver transplant. The V and J segments used are TRBV28 and TRBJ1-2, and TRBD1 matches 9 of the central bases. The base sequence is TGTGCCAGCCAAACGGGGACAGGGAAAAACTATGGCTACACCTTC. Its coded protein is CASQTGTGKNYGYTF.